A single sample gave rise to the 18 T cell receptor beta chains below, sequenced in a study of cytomegalovirus exposure and HLA in healthy donors. The method was immunoSEQ multiplex PCR; TCRdb's version includes in-frame clones alone and lacks a portion of them. The data contain 110,000 or so clones, about nine tenths of them singletons. What was sequenced was PBMCs. These receptors were taken from a man younger than 35 in good health and CMV-seronegative.

V usage is TRBV7-6 and J usage is TRBJ2-7; 7 nucleotides align to TRBD2. CDR1 and CDR2 from the germline V gene are SGHVS and FNYEAQ. V trimming: 1 base; J trimming: 2 bases; junction bases outside the gene matches: 5. The length of the CDR3 is 15 residues. The CDR3 here is CASSLGPGTTYEQYF. CDR3 coding DNA: TGTGCCAGCAGCTTAGGTCCAGGGACTACCTACGAGCAGTACTTC.

The CDR3 DNA sequence: TGTGCCAGCAGCCTCCGGGACAGTAAAAACATTCAGTACTTC. Encoded protein: CASSLRDSKNIQYF. V usage is TRBV5-4 and J usage is TRBJ2-4; 7 bases fit TRBD1. CDR3 size: 14 residues. With V trimmed by 4 bases and J by 4 bases, 5 bases remained unmatched. CDR1 and CDR2 (germline): SGHNT, YYREEE (reference sequence).

V is TRBV7-8 and J is TRBJ2-2, with D tentatively TRBD1 (5 bases). The CDR3 runs to 15 residues. The V end was cut by 1 base, the J end by 6 bases, with 12 bases between. Germline CDR1 is SGHVS and CDR2 is FQNEAQ. Here the CDR3 DNA reads TGTGCCAGCAGCTTAGAGAAAGGGGTTCCCGGGGAGCTGTTTTTT. Translating it yields CASSLEKGVPGELFF.

The chain uses TRBV7-6 and TRBJ2-7; 10 positions agree with TRBD1. After removal of 6 bases from V and 6 bases from J, the junction contained 11 bases not matched to a gene. The CDR3 covers 15 residues. Germline CDR1 reads SGHVS; CDR2 reads FNYEAQ. This chain's CDR3 is CASSQRPGQGSEQYF. The CDR3, as DNA: TGTGCCAGCAGTCAAAGACCGGGACAGGGGAGCGAGCAGTACTTC.

This chain connects TRBV19 to TRBJ1-4; perhaps TRBD1 as D (5 bases). CDR1 and CDR2 (germline): LNHDA, SQIVND (reference sequence). The CDR3 totals 18 residues. V was shortened by 4 bases and J by 2 bases, with 20 bases between the two germline ends. This chain's CDR3 is CASSNFRQGWVTNEKLFF. Written as DNA, the CDR3 is TGTGCCAGTAGTAATTTCCGGCAGGGATGGGTCACTAATGAAAAACTGTTTTTT.

This chain joins TRBV5-1 and TRBJ2-3; the match to TRBD2 covers 11 bases. There are 15 residues in the CDR3. Looked up from germline, CDR1 is SGHRS and CDR2 is YFSETQ. V was pared by 4 bases and J by 2 bases, with 3 bases of the junction left unmatched. The CDR3 here is CASSRGLADTDTQYF. In DNA form, the CDR3 reads TGCGCCAGCAGCAGGGGACTAGCGGACACAGATACGCAGTATTTT.

The rearrangement uses TRBV14 and TRBJ2-1; TRBD2 aligns across 9 bases. There are 16 residues in the CDR3. From germline, CDR1 is SGHDN and CDR2 FVKESK. V lost 4 bases, J lost 9 bases, and 13 bases stayed unmatched. The CDR3 loop reads CASSPAGGYRGFEQFF. The DNA for the CDR3 is TGTGCCAGCAGCCCAGCGGGGGGTTACCGAGGGTTTGAGCAGTTCTTC.

This chain uses TRBV28 with TRBJ2-7; possible D gene TRBD2, 6 bases. Trimming left V 6 bases short and J 2 bases short, with 14 bases between. The CDR3 runs 14 residues. CDR1 is MDHEN and CDR2 is SYDVKM in the germline V gene. DNA for the CDR3: TGTGCCAGCAGCCGCGGAGGGGAAGCCTACGAGCAGTACTTC. Amino acid sequence: CASSRGGEAYEQYF.

The chain has TRBV10-2 and TRBJ2-7; TRBD2 agrees at 12 bases. The CDR3 covers 15 residues. Germline lookup yields CDR1 WSHSY and CDR2 SAAADI. V shed 6 bases and J 4 bases; nucleotides not matched to a gene: 7. The CDR3, as DNA: TGCGCCAGCAGCACAACTAGCGGGGGGTTGTACGAGCAGTACTTC. Amino acid sequence: CASSTTSGGLYEQYF.

The chain uses TRBV28 and TRBJ1-4; 10 bases map to TRBD1. CDR3 length: 15 amino acids. V shed 8 bases, J shed 8 bases, and the junction held 11 bases outside the gene matches. The germline V gene has CDR1 MDHEN and CDR2 SYDVKM. CDR3 protein: CASGGTGTGEEKLFF. The CDR3 DNA reads as TGTGCCAGCGGGGGGACGGGGACAGGGGAGGAAAAACTGTTTTTT.

This chain connects TRBV15 to TRBJ2-1, with TRBD2 identical over 12 bases. The CDR3 loop spans 14 amino acids. Germline V gene sequence: CDR1 LNHNV, CDR2 YYDKDF (reference sequence). The J segment lost 9 bases and the V segment lost 11 bases, leaving 11 bases of the junction unmatched. The CDR3 DNA follows: TGTGCCTCCCGGCTAGCGGGAGGGCCTGGTGAGCAGTTCTTC. Translation: CASRLAGGPGEQFF.

This rearrangement joins TRBV27 to TRBJ1-1, with D tentatively TRBD1 (6 bases). The length of the CDR3 is 14 residues. In germline, CDR1 is MNHEY, CDR2 SMNVEV (reference sequence). Trimming pared 5 bases from V and 0 bases from J, leaving 10 bases between. The CDR3, as DNA: TGTGCCAGCAGTCTCGGACAGATGAACACTGAAGCTTTCTTT. Amino acids: CASSLGQMNTEAFF.

The chain links TRBV19 to TRBJ1-4; 7 nucleotides line up with TRBD1. The CDR3 runs 15 residues. CDR1 and CDR2 from the germline V gene are LNHDA and SQIVND (reference sequence). Trimming removed 3 bases from V and 8 bases from J; junction bases left unmatched: 9. CDR3 nucleotide sequence: TGTGCCAGTAGTATCGGGCGTCAGGGGGACGAAAAACTGTTTTTT. This codes for CASSIGRQGDEKLFF.

The chain employs TRBV5-1 and TRBJ2-1, with TRBD2 matching over 11 bases. V lost 4 bases, J lost 2 bases, and 11 bases stayed unmatched. This CDR3 is 18 amino acids long. Looked up from germline, CDR1 is SGHRS and CDR2 is YFSETQ. CDR3 residues: CASSRRDLAGGPYNEQFF. The CDR3 DNA follows: TGCGCCAGCAGCCGAAGGGATCTAGCGGGGGGCCCCTACAATGAGCAGTTCTTC.

This rearrangement joins TRBV30 to TRBJ1-1, with 7 bases that match TRBD1. The CDR3 is made up of 14 amino acids. Germline-derived CDR1 and CDR2 are GTSNPN and SVGIG (reference sequence). V shed 2 bases and J 0 bases; nucleotides not matched to a gene: 3. The CDR3 DNA reads as TGTGCCTGGAGTTCGGACAGGTTGAACACTGAAGCTTTCTTT. Its protein is CAWSSDRLNTEAFF.

V is TRBV5-1 and J is TRBJ2-7, with a tentative D call TRBD2 (5 bases). Deletions cut 4 bases from V and 2 bases from J, with 13 bases between. This CDR3 spans 14 amino acids. Germline assignment: CDR1 SGHRS and CDR2 YFSETQ. The CDR3 DNA reads as TGCGCCAGCAGCCCGGGCGCCGGGACCTACGAGCAGTACTTC. Its protein is CASSPGAGTYEQYF.

The V gene is TRBV13, the J gene TRBJ2-5; 14 bases are a match to TRBD2. This CDR3 has 15 residues. The V segment lost 5 bases and the J segment 5 bases; nucleotides outside the gene matches: 4. Per germline, CDR1 PRHDT and CDR2 FYEKMQ (reference sequence). CDR3 loop: CASSLRTSGRETQYF. CDR3 sequence (DNA): TGTGCCAGCAGCCTCCGGACTAGCGGGAGGGAGACCCAGTACTTC.

This chain connects TRBV9 to TRBJ2-4; D call uncertain. The CDR3 consists of 16 residues. With 0 bases removed from V and 0 bases from J, the gap between germline ends came to 10 bases. Looked up from germline, CDR1 is SGDLS and CDR2 is YYNGEE. The CDR3 is CASSVATDLAKNIQYF. CDR3 nucleotides: TGTGCCAGCAGCGTAGCTACAGATTTAGCCAAAAACATTCAGTACTTC.